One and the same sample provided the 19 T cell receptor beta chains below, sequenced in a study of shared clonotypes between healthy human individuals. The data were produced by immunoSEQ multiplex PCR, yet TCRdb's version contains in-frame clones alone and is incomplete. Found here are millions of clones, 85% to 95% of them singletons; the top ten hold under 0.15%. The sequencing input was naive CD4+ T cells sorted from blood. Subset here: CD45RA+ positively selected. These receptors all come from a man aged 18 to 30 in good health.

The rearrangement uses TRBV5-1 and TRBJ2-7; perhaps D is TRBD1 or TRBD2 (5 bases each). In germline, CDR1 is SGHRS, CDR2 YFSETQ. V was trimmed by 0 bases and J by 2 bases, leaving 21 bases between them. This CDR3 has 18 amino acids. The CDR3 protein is CASSLDMLGAQQAYEQYF. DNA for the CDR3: TGCGCCAGCAGCTTGGATATGCTCGGGGCACAACAGGCCTACGAGCAGTACTTC.

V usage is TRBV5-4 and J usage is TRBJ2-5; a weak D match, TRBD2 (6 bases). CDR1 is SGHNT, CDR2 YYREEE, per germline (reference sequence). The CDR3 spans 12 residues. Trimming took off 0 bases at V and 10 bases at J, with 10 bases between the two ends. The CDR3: CASSLGGGIQYF. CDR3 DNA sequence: TGTGCCAGCAGCTTGGGGGGCGGGATCCAGTACTTC.

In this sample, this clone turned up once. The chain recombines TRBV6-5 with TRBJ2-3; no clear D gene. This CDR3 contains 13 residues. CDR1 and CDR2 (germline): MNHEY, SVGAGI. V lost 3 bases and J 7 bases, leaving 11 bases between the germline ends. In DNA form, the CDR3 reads TGTGCCAGCAGTTATACCCGTGGCAATACGCAGTATTTT. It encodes CASSYTRGNTQYF.

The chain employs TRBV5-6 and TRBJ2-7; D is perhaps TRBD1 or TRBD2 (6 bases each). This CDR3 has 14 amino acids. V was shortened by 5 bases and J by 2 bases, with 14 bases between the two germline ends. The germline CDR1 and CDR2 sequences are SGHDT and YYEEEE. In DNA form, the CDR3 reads TGTGCCAGCAGTTTGAGGGGGGCTCCCTACGAGCAGTACTTC. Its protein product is CASSLRGAPYEQYF.

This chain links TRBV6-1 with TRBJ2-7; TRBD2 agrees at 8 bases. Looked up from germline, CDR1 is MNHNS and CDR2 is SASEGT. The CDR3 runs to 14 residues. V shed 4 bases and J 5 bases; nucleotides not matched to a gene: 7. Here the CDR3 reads CASSVSGGSDEQYF. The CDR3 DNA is TGTGCCAGCAGTGTTTCGGGGGGGAGCGACGAGCAGTACTTC.

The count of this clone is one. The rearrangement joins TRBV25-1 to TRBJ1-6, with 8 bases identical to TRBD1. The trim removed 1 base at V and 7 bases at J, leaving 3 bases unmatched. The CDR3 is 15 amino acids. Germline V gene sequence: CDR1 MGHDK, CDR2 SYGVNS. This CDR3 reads CASSESPGGNSPLHF. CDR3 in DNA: TGTGCCAGCAGTGAATCGCCAGGGGGCAATTCACCCCTCCACTTT.

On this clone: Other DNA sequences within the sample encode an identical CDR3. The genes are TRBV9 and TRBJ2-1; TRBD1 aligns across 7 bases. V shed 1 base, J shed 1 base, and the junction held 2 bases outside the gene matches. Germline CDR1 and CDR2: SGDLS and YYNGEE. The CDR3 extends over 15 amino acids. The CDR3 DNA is TGTGCCAGCAGCGTATCAGGGGGTTCCTACAATGAGCAGTTCTTC. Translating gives CASSVSGGSYNEQFF. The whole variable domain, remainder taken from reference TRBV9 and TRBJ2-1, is DSGVTQTPKHLITATGQRVTLRCSPRSGDLSVYWYQQSLDQGLQFLIQYYNGEERAKGNILERFSAQQFPDLHSELNLSSLELGDSALYFCASSVSGGSYNEQFFGPGTRLTVL.

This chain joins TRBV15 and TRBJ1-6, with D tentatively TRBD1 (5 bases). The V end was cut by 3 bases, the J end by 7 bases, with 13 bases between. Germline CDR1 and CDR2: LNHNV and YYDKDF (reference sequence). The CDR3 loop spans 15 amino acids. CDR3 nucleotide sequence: TGTGCCACCAGCAGTCGCAGGGCCAGCAATTCACCCCTCCACTTT. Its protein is CATSSRRASNSPLHF.

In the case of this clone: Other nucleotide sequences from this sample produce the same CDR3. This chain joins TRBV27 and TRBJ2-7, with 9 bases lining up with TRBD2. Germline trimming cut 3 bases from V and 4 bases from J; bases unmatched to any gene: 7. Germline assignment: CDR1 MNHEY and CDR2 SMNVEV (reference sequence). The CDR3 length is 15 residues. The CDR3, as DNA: TGTGCCAGCAGTTTGCGGCTAGCGGGGCCTTACGAGCAGTACTTC. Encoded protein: CASSLRLAGPYEQYF.

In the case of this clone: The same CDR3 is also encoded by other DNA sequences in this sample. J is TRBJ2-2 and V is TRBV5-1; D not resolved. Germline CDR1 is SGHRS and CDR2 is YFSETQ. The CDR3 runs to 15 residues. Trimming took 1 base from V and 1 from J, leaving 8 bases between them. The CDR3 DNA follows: TGCGCCAGCAGCTTGCGGGCAGGGAACACCGGGGAGCTGTTTTTT. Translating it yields CASSLRAGNTGELFF.

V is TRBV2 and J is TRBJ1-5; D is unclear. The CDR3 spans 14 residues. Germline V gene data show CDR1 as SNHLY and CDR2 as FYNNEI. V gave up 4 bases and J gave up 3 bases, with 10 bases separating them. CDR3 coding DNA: TGTGCCAGCAGTGGGTCAGATTACAATCAGCCCCAGCATTTT. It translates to CASSGSDYNQPQHF.

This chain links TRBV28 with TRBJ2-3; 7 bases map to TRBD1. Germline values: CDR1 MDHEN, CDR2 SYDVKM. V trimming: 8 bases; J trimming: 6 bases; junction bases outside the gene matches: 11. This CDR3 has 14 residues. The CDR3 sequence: CASERGGQVDTQYF. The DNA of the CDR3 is TGTGCCAGCGAAAGAGGGGGCCAGGTGGATACGCAGTATTTT.

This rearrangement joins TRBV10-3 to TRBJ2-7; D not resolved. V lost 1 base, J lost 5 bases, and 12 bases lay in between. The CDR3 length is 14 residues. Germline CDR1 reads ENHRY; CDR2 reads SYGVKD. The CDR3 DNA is TGTGCCATCAGTGAGTACGCGACAATCAACGAGCAGTACTTC. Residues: CAISEYATINEQYF.

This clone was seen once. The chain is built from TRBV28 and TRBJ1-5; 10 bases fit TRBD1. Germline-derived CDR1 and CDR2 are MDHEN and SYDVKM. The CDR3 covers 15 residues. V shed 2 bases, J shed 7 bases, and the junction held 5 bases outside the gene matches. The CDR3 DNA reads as TGTGCCAGCAGTTTAGGGACAGGGGTTCGCCAGCCCCAGCATTTT. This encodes CASSLGTGVRQPQHF.

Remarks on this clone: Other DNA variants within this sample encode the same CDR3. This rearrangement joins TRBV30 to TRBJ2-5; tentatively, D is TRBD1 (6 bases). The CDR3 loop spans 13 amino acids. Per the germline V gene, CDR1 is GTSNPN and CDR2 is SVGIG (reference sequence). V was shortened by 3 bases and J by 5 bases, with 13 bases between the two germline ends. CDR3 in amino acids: CAWSGGGVETQYF. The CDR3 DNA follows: TGTGCCTGGAGCGGTGGGGGCGTCGAGACCCAGTACTTC.

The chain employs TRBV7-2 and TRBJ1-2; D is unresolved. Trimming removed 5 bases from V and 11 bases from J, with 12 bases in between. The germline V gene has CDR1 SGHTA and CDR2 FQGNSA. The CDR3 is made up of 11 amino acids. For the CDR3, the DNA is TGTGCCAGCAGCCTTCTTGACCGTTACACCTTC. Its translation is CASSLLDRYTF.

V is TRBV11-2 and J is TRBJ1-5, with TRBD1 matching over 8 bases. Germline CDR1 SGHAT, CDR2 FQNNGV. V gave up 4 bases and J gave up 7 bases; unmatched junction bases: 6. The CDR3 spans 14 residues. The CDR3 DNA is TGTGCCAGCAGCTCAACAGACAGGGGACAGCCCCAGCATTTT. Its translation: CASSSTDRGQPQHF.

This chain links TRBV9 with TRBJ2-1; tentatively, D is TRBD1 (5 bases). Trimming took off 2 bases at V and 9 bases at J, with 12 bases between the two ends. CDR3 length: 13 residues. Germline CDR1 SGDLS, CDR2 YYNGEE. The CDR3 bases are TGTGCCAGCAGCGTTTCCAGGGAAGGTGAGCAGTTCTTC. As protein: CASSVSREGEQFF.

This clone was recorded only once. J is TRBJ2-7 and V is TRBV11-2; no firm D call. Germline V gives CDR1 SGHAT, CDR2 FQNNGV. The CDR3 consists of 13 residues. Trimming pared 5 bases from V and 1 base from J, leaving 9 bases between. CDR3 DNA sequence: TGTGCCAGCAGCCCAGGAAAGTCCTACGAGCAGTACTTC. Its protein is CASSPGKSYEQYF.